Below are 16 T cell receptor beta chains sequenced from a single sample in a study of blood T cells in healthy people across ages. Sample-barcoded 5' priming and a J-beta primer mix drove a second PCR of about 6 to 11 cycles. TCRdb processed the 5' RACE reads anew with MiXCR; each CDR3 protein has one entry. Of 1.5 million to 2 million distinct CDR3 sequences listed, roughly 32% are singletons. What was sequenced was blood. The receptors were sampled from a woman between 25 and 40 years old in good health.

This clonotype was observed at least ten times. The gene calls are TRBV4-1 and TRBJ2-1, with 8 bases identical to TRBD2. The V gene end was trimmed by 4 bases and the J gene end by 6 bases; junction bases not matched to a gene: 8. The CDR3 covers 15 residues. Germline V gene lookup returns CDR1 MGHRA and CDR2 YSYEKL. CDR3 sequence reads: CASSPYPGLGNEQFF. DNA for the CDR3: TGCGCCAGCAGCCCCTACCCGGGACTAGGCAATGAGCAGTTCTTC.

V usage is TRBV20-1 and J usage is TRBJ2-7; perhaps TRBD2 as D (6 bases). V was shortened by 2 bases and J by 2 bases, with 10 bases between the two germline ends. CDR1 and CDR2 from the germline V gene are DFQATT and SNEGSKA (reference sequence). The CDR3 contains 13 residues. The chain's CDR3 is CSARWWGAYEQYF. DNA of the CDR3: TGCAGTGCTAGATGGTGGGGGGCCTACGAGCAGTACTTC.

The chain employs TRBV5-8 and TRBJ2-7, with 7 bases that match TRBD2. Per the germline V gene, CDR1 is SGHTS and CDR2 is YDEGEE. Trimming removed 2 bases from V and 2 bases from J; junction bases left unmatched: 7. The CDR3 has 15 residues. The CDR3 protein is CASSLGDGGTYEQYF. Written as DNA, the CDR3 is TGTGCCAGCAGCTTAGGGGACGGGGGGACCTACGAGCAGTACTTC.

The chain employs TRBV7-8 and TRBJ2-7, with D perhaps matching TRBD2 (6 bases). Germline assignment: CDR1 SGHVS and CDR2 FQNEAQ. Trimming stripped 2 bases from V and 3 bases from J, with 8 bases between. This CDR3 comprises 13 residues. The CDR3 bases are TGTGCCAGCAGCTTAATGGGGGGCTACGAGCAGTACTTC. It specifies CASSLMGGYEQYF.

In this sample, this clonotype turned up a few times. The chain links TRBV15 to TRBJ2-6; D possibly corresponds to TRBD1 (6 bases). V was cut by 7 bases and J by 0 bases, with 22 bases left in between. The CDR3 has 19 amino acids. From germline, CDR1 is LNHNV and CDR2 YYDKDF (reference sequence). CDR3 DNA: TGTGCCACCACCGAAGGCTACAGGGATCTGGTCTCTGGGGCCAACGTCCTGACTTTC. Translated, it gives CATTEGYRDLVSGANVLTF.

This clonotype was picked up a small number of times. J is TRBJ2-1 and V is TRBV27, with D hard to call. CDR1 and CDR2 (germline): MNHEY, SMNVEV (reference sequence). The length of the CDR3 is 15 residues. V shed 6 bases and J shed 0 bases, with 12 bases lying between them. CDR3 in amino acids: CASRDRQSSYNEQFF. The CDR3 DNA reads TGTGCCAGCAGGGACCGTCAGAGCTCCTACAATGAGCAGTTCTTC.

As concerns this clonotype: A junction end diverges from the germline sequence, so it may reflect a read error. The chain uses TRBV5-1 and TRBJ1-4; a weak D match, TRBD1 (6 bases). In germline, CDR1 is SGHRS, CDR2 YFSETQ. The CDR3 consists of 14 residues. CDR3 loop: CASSQDSLNEELFF. DNA for the CDR3: TGCGCCAGCAGCCAGGACAGCCTTAATGAAGAACTGTTTTTT.

V and J are TRBV20-1 and TRBJ1-1; no firm D call. Germline CDR1 and CDR2: DFQATT and SNEGSKA (reference sequence). The CDR3 totals 15 residues. The V end lost 6 bases, the J end lost 1 base, and 18 bases lay between the germline ends. The CDR3 region is CSAGPHWGGNTEAFF. The CDR3 coding sequence is TGCAGTGCCGGGCCCCACTGGGGAGGGAACACTGAAGCTTTCTTT.

This clonotype was counted between two and nine times. V gene TRBV3-1 combines with J gene TRBJ1-5; 7 nucleotides align to TRBD1. Per germline, CDR1 LGHDT and CDR2 YNNKEL (reference sequence). The CDR3 totals 15 residues. Losses at the gene ends were 6 bases for V and 3 bases for J; bases not matched to a gene: 8. The CDR3 loop is CASSPGQAPNQPQHF. The DNA of the CDR3 is TGTGCCAGCAGTCCTGGACAGGCCCCCAATCAGCCCCAGCATTTT.

This clonotype came up a few times. V usage is TRBV7-2 and J usage is TRBJ1-2; TRBD1 matches 8 bases. J was trimmed by 3 bases and V by 7 bases; bases with no gene match: 7. Germline lookup yields CDR1 SGHTA and CDR2 FQGNSA. The CDR3 consists of 14 residues. CDR3 sequence (DNA): TGTGCCAGCAAACCGGACAGGGACCACTATGGCTACACCTTC. Translating gives CASKPDRDHYGYTF.

This clonotype was observed a handful of times. This chain uses TRBV9 with TRBJ2-1; D gene unclear. CDR1 is SGDLS and CDR2 is YYNGEE in the germline V gene. The CDR3 length is 13 residues. The V and J ends lost 0 bases and 10 bases respectively, with 11 bases between them. CDR3 nucleotides: TGTGCCAGCAGCGTAGATCAGCACCCCGAGCAGTTCTTC. Translation gives CASSVDQHPEQFF.

This clonotype was counted between two and nine times. This chain links TRBV5-1 with TRBJ1-5, with 7 bases that match TRBD1. Germline values: CDR1 SGHRS, CDR2 YFSETQ. The CDR3 is 14 amino acids. V shed 4 bases, J shed 5 bases, and the junction held 6 bases outside the gene matches. This CDR3 is CASSPTGSDQPQHF. The CDR3 DNA reads TGCGCCAGCAGCCCGACAGGGTCTGATCAGCCCCAGCATTTT. The full variable domain, in which reference TRBV5-1 and TRBJ1-5 provide the parts outside the CDR3, is KAGVTQTPRYLIKTRGQQVTLSCSPISGHRSVSWYQQTPGQGLQFLFEYFSETQRNKGNFPGRFSGRQFSNSRSEMNVSTLELGDSALYLCASSPTGSDQPQHFGDGTRLSIL.

This clonotype was counted only a few times. The chain links TRBV13 to TRBJ2-5; the D call may be TRBD1 or TRBD2 (7 bases each). Germline V CDR1 and CDR2: PRHDT, FYEKMQ (reference sequence). This CDR3 contains 17 residues. V was cut by 5 bases and J by 1 base, with 20 bases left in between. This chain's CDR3 is CASSHGEGAWGQETQYF. In DNA, the CDR3 is TGTGCCAGCAGCCACGGGGAGGGGGCCTGGGGCCAAGAGACCCAGTACTTC.

This chain uses TRBV6-1 with TRBJ2-5; D is unresolved. Trimming pared 5 bases from V and 1 base from J, leaving 11 bases between. The CDR3 extends over 14 amino acids. Per germline, CDR1 MNHNS and CDR2 SASEGT. CDR3 coding DNA: TGTGCCAGCAGTCCCTCACAGACCCAAGAGACCCAGTACTTC. It is translated as CASSPSQTQETQYF.

This clonotype was detected only a few times. The V call is TRBV28, the J call TRBJ1-2, with 8 nucleotides matching TRBD1. CDR3 length: 15 residues. The trim removed 6 bases at V and 4 bases at J, leaving 10 bases unmatched. The germline V gene has CDR1 MDHEN and CDR2 SYDVKM. The CDR3 protein is CASSRPRQGIYGYTF. The CDR3, as DNA: TGTGCCAGCAGCCGACCCCGACAGGGGATCTATGGCTACACCTTC.

Notes on this clonotype: A single base separates this from a much larger clone, so it may be a read error. The genes are TRBV29-1 and TRBJ2-6, with a possible D match to TRBD1 (5 bases). The germline CDR1 and CDR2 sequences are SQVTM and ANQGSEA. The CDR3 runs to 12 residues. The DNA for the CDR3 is TGCAGCTTTTACTCTGGGGCCAACGTCCCGACTTTC. Translating gives CSFYSGANVPTF.